This TCR beta chain was captured in a study of regulatory T cells in long-lasting Graves disease. Study-level findings and limits: It was peripheral blood alone, not thyroid tissue, that was studied.

Time point defined: persistent/refractory GD, antithyroid drugs over 5 years with positive TRAb. The authors made the TCR library using RNA they extracted from PBMCs. Building the TCR beta libraries relied on iRepertoire HTBI primers, and CDR3 regions underwent Arm-PCR. MiXCR, run by TCRdb on the multiplex PCR reads, gives a single entry per CDR3 protein. The sample yields about half a million distinct CDR3 sequences, around a fifth seen once. Germline V gene lookup returns CDR1 MDHEN and CDR2 SYDVKM. Trimming pared 6 bases from V and 3 bases from J, leaving 12 bases between. The CDR3 runs to 14 residues. Many counts were recorded for this clonotype. The antigen remains unidentified.

Sequenced material: peripheral blood mononuclear cells (PBMCs), taken when the disease was refractory, from a patient treated with antithyroid drugs. The chain combines TRBV28 with TRBJ1-5, with D possibly being TRBD1 (6 bases). The source is a female donor with Graves disease. The CDR3 here is CASSSGQINQPQHF. The CDR3 DNA is TGTGCCAGCAGCTCTGGACAGATCAATCAGCCCCAGCATTTT.